This TCR beta chain comes out of a study of human T cells and chemical hapten exposure. Study as a whole: Variability of per-sample TCR yields stemmed mainly from small differences in pooled library volume. Notes on the study in general: The study found that DPC sensitization did not change TCRs above 1 in 1000 frequency.

A word on this clonotype: Its matching antigen is unknown.

Unfractionated whole blood served as the source for total RNA extraction. Germline CDR1 reads SEHNR; CDR2 reads FQNEAQ (reference sequence). The CDR3 consists of 14 residues. Trimming cost V 6 bases and J 3 bases, with 14 bases left between them. MiXCR was run by TCRdb on the 5' RACE reads, yielding one entry per CDR3 protein. The table includes approximately 150,000 distinct CDR3 sequences, roughly 4.1% detected once. This TCR derives from a female donor in good health. The rearrangement links TRBV7-9 to TRBJ1-1; D call uncertain. CDR3: CASSRALRDTEAFF. For the CDR3, the DNA is TGTGCCAGCAGTCGGGCTCTACGGGACACTGAAGCTTTCTTT.